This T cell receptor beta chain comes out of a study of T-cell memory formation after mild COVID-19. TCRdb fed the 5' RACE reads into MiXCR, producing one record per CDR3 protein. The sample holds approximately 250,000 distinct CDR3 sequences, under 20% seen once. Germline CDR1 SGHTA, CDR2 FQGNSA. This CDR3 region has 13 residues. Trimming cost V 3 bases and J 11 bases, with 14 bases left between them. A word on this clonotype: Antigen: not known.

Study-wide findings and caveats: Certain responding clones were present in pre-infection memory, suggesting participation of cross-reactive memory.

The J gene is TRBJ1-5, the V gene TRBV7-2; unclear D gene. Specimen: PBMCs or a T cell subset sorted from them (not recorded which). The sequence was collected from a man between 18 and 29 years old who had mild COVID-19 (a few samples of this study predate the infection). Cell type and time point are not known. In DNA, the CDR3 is TGTGCCAGCAGCTTGATGGACCCTCCAGCCCAGCATTTT. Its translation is CASSLMDPPAQHF.